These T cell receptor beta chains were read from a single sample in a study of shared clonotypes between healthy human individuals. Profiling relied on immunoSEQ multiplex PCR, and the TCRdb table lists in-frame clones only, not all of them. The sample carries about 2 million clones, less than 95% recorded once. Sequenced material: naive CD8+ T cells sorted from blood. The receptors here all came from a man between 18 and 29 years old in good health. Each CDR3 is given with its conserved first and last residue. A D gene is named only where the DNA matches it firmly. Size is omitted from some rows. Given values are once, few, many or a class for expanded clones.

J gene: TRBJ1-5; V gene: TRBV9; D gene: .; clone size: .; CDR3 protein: CASSVDDSPGWPQHF; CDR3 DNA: TGTGCCAGCAGCGTAGACGACAGCCCCGGGTGGCCCCAGCATTTT
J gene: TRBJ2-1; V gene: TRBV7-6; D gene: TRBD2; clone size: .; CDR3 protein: CASSLLAGGPNNEQFF; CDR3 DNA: TGTGCCAGCAGCCTGTTAGCGGGAGGGCCTAACAATGAGCAGTTCTTC
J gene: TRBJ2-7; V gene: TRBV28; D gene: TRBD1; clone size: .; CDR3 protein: CASSPTGTGASEQYF; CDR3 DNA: TGTGCCAGCAGTCCCACCGGGACAGGGGCCTCCGAGCAGTACTTC
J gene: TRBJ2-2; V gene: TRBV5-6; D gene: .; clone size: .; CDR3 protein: CASKWGTGELFF; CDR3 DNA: TGTGCCAGCAAGTGGGGCACCGGGGAGCTGTTTTTT
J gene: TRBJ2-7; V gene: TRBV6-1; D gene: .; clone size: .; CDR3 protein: CASSEVTHEQYF; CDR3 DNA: TGTGCCAGCAGTGAAGTCACCCACGAGCAGTACTTC
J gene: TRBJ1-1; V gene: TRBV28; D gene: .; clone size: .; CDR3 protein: CASRERRETNTEAFF; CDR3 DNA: TGTGCCAGCAGGGAGCGGAGGGAGACGAACACTGAAGCTTTCTTT
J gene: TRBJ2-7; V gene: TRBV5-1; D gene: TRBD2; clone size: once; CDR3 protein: CASSLTSGDYEQYF; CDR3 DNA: TGCGCCAGCAGCTTGACTAGCGGGGACTACGAGCAGTACTTC
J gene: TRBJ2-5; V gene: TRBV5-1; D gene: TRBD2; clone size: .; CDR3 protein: CASSSGLAAQSLQETQYF; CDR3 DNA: TGCGCCAGCAGCTCTGGACTAGCGGCCCAATCCCTACAAGAGACCCAGTACTTC
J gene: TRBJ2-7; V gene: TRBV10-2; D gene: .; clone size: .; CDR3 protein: CASSPWRTYEQYF; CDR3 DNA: TGCGCCAGCAGTCCATGGAGGACCTACGAGCAGTACTTC
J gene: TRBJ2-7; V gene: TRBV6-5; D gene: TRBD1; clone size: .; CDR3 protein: CASSPTGYVIGEQYF; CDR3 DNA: TGTGCCAGCAGCCCGACAGGGTATGTCATCGGCGAGCAGTACTTC
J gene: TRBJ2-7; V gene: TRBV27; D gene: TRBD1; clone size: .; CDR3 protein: CASSLSTGPPPEQYF; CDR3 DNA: TGTGCCAGCAGTTTATCGACAGGGCCACCCCCTGAGCAGTACTTC